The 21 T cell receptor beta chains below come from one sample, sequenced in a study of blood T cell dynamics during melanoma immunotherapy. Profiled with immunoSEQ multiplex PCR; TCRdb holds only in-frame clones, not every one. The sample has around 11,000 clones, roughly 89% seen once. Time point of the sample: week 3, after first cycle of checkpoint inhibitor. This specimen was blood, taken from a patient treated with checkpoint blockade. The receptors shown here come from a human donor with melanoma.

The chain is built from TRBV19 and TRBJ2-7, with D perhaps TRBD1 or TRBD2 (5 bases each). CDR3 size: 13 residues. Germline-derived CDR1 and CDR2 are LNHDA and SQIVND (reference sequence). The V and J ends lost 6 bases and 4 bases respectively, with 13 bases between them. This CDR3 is CASSSGQGYEQYF. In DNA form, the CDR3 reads TGTGCCAGTAGCTCGGGGCAGGGTTACGAGCAGTACTTC.

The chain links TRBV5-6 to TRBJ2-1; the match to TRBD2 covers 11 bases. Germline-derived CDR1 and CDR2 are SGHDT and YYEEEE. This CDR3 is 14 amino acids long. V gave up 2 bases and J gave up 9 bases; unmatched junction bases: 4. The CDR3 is CASSFGLAGGEQFF. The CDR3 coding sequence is TGTGCCAGCAGCTTCGGCCTAGCGGGGGGTGAGCAGTTCTTC. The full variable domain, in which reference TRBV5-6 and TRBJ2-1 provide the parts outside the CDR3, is DAGVTQSPTHLIKTRGQQVTLRCSPKSGHDTVSWYQQALGQGPQFIFQYYEEEERQRGNFPDRFSGHQFPNYSSELNVNALLLGDSALYLCASSFGLAGGEQFFGPGTRLTVL.

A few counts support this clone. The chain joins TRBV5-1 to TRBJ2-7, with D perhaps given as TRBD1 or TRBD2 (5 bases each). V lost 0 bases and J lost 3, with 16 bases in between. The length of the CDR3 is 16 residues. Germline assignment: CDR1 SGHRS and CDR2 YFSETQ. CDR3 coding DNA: TGCGCCAGCAGCTTGGGATTCGGGGCGGAGAGCTACGAGCAGTACTTC. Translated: CASSLGFGAESYEQYF.

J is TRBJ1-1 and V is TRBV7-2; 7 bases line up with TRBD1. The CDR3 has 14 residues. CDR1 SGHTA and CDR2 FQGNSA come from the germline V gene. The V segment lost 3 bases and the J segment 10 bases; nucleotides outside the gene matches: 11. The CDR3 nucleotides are TGTGCCAGCAGCTTTCGACAGGGACTCCAGGGAGCTTTCTTT. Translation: CASSFRQGLQGAFF. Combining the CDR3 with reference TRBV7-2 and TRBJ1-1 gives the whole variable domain GAGVSQSPSNKVTEKGKDVELRCDPISGHTALYWYRQSLGQGLEFLIYFQGNSAPDKSGLPSDRFSAERTGGSVSTLTIQRTQQEDSAVYLCASSFRQGLQGAFFGQGTRLTVV.

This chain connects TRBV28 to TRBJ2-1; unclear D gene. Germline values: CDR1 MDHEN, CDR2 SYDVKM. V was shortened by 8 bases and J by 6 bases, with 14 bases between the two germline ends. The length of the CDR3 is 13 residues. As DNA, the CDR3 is TGTGCCAGCTTTGGTGGCTGGGGCAATGAGCAGTTCTTC. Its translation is CASFGGWGNEQFF.

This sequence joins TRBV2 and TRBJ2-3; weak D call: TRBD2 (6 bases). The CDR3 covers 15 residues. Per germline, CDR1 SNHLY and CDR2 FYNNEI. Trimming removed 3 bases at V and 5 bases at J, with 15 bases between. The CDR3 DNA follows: TGTGCCAGCAGTGAGGCCCTAGCGCGCGGAGATACGCAGTATTTT. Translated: CASSEALARGDTQYF.

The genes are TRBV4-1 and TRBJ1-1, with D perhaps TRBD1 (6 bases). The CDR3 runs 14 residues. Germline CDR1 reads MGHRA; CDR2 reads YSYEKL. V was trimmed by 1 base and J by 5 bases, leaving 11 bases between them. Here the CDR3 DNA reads TGCGCCAGCAGCCAAGTGAGGGGGTCTACTGAAGCTTTCTTT. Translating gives CASSQVRGSTEAFF.

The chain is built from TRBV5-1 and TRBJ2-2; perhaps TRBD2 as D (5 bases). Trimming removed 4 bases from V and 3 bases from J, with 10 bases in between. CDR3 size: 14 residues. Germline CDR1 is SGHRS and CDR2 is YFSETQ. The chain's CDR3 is CASSRAGDTGELFF. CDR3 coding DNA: TGCGCCAGCAGCCGGGCGGGCGACACCGGGGAGCTGTTTTTT.

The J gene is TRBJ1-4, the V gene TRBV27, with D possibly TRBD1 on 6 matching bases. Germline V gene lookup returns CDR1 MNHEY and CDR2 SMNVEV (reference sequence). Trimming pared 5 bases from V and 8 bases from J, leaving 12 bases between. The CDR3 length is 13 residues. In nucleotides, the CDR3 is TGTGCCAGCAGTGTCAGGGGTGGGGAAAAACTGTTTTTT. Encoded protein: CASSVRGGEKLFF. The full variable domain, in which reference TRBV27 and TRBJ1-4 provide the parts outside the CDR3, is EAQVTQNPRYLITVTGKKLTVTCSQNMNHEYMSWYRQDPGLGLRQIYYSMNVEVTDKGDVPEGYKVSRKEKRNFPLILESPSPNQTSLYFCASSVRGGEKLFFGSGTQLSVL.

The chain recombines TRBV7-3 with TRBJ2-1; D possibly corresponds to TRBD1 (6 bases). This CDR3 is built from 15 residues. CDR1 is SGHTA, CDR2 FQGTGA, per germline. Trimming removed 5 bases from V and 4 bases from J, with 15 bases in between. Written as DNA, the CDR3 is TGTGCCAGCAGCAGGGGACACCTGGGGTACAATGAGCAGTTCTTC. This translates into CASSRGHLGYNEQFF.

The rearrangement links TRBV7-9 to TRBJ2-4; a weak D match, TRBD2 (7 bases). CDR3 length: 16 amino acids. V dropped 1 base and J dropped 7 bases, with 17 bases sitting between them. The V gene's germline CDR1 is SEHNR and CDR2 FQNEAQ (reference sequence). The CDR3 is CASSLGARGGVNIQYF. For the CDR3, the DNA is TGTGCCAGCAGCTTAGGCGCCCGAGGGGGGGTGAACATTCAGTACTTC.

The CDR3: CASSLPGQGAEQYF. The CDR3 nucleotides read TGTGCCAGCAGCCTTCCGGGACAGGGAGCGGAGCAGTACTTC. V gene TRBV9 combines with J gene TRBJ2-7, with 9 positions matching TRBD1. CDR1 and CDR2 (germline): SGDLS, YYNGEE. The CDR3 is made up of 14 amino acids. J was trimmed by 7 bases and V by 4 bases; bases with no gene match: 9.

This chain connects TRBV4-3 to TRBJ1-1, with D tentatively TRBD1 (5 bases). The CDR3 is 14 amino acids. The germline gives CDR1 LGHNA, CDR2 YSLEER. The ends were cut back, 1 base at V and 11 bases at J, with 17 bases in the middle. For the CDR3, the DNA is TGCGCCAGCAGCCAAGCTGGGACCCGGGAGCGGGCTTTCTTT. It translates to CASSQAGTRERAFF.

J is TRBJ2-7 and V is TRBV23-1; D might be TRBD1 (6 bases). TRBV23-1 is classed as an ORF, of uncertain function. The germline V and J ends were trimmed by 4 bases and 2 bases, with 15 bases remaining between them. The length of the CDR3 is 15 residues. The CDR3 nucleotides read TGCGCCAGCAGTCCCAGGGGCCAAGGGCCCTACGAGCAGTACTTC. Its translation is CASSPRGQGPYEQYF.

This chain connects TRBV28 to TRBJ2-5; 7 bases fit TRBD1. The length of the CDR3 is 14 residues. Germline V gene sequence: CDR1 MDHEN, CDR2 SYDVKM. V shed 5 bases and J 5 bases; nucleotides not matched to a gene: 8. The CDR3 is CASSTDRAVETQYF. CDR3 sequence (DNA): TGTGCCAGCAGTACAGACAGGGCGGTGGAGACCCAGTACTTC.

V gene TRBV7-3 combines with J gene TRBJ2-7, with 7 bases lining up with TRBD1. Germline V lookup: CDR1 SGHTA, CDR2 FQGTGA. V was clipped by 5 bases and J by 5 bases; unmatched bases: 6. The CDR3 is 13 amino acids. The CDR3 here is CASSPGTVHEQYF. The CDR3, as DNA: TGTGCCAGCAGCCCCGGGACAGTCCACGAGCAGTACTTC.

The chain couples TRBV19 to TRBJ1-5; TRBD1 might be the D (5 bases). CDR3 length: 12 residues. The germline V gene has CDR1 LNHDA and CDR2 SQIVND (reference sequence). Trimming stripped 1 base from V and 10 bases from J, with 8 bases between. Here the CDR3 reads CASSIGQNPQHF. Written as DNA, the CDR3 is TGTGCCAGTAGTATAGGACAGAATCCCCAGCATTTT.

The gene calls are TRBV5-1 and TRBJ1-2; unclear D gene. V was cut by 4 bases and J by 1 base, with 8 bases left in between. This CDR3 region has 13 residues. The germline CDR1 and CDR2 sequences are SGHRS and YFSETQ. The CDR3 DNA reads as TGCGCCAGCAGCGATCGAGTTAACTATGGCTACACCTTC. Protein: CASSDRVNYGYTF.

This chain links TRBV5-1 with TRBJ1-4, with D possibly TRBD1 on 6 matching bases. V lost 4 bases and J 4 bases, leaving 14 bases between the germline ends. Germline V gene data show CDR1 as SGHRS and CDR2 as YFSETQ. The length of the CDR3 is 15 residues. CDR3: CASSTGQPGNEKLFF. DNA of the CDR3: TGCGCCAGCAGCACCGGACAGCCGGGTAATGAAAAACTGTTTTTT.

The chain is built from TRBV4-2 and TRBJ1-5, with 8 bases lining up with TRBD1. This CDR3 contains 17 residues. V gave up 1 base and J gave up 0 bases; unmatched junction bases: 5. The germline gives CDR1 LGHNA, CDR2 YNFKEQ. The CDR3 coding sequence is TGTGCCAGCAGCCAAGTAGACAGGGGCCCTAGCAATCAGCCCCAGCATTTT. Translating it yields CASSQVDRGPSNQPQHF.

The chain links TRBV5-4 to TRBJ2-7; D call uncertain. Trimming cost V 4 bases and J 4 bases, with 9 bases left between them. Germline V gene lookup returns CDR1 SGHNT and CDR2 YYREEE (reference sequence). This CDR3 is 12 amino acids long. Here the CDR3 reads CASSPDGYEQYF. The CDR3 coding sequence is TGTGCCAGCAGCCCAGACGGGTACGAGCAGTACTTC.